A single sample gave rise to the 27 T cell receptor beta chains below, sequenced in a study of human T cells and chemical hapten exposure. TCRdb passed the RACE reads through MiXCR, listing each CDR3 protein once. Of approximately 110,000 distinct CDR3 sequences detected, 11% appear once; the ten largest clones hold under 4.5%. As to time point: patch test 1, 2 weeks after DPC sensitization. Stated treatment: therapeutic diphenylcyclopropenone sensitization with weekly scalp DPC. This specimen was whole blood, taken in connection with sensitization to the hapten diphenylcyclopropenone (DPC). All receptors derive from a woman in her thirties or forties with alopecia areata. Some clones in this sample may be carry-over from other donors' samples.

This clonotype was seen repeatedly, ten times or more. The rearrangement uses TRBV18 and TRBJ2-7; D possibly corresponds to TRBD1 (6 bases). The CDR3 covers 15 residues. The germline V gene encodes CDR1 KGHSH and CDR2 LQKENI. Trimming stripped 4 bases from V and 2 bases from J, with 15 bases between. This chain's CDR3 is CASSQSPGTTYEQYF. The CDR3 DNA sequence: TGTGCCAGCTCACAGTCCCCCGGGACAACCTACGAGCAGTACTTC.

Ten or more counts support this clonotype. The chain couples TRBV20-1 to TRBJ2-3; D gene ambiguous. The ends were cut back, 6 bases at V and 4 bases at J, with 11 bases in the middle. The CDR3 contains 12 residues. Germline lookup yields CDR1 DFQATT and CDR2 SNEGSKA (reference sequence). CDR3 coding DNA: TGCAGTGCCCCGGAGTTTCCAGATACGCAGTATTTT. Translated, it gives CSAPEFPDTQYF.

This sequence joins TRBV20-1 and TRBJ2-7; D remains ambiguous. The CDR3 is made up of 13 amino acids. Trimming took 4 bases from V and 2 from J, leaving 12 bases between them. Germline V gene sequence: CDR1 DFQATT, CDR2 SNEGSKA (reference sequence). The chain's CDR3 is CSATPVWAYEQYF. DNA for the CDR3: TGCAGTGCTACCCCCGTGTGGGCCTACGAGCAGTACTTC.

The CDR3: CASSYFDRGSNQPQHF. The DNA for the CDR3 is TGTGCCAGCAGTTACTTCGACAGGGGCAGCAATCAGCCCCAGCATTTT. V usage is TRBV6-2 or TRBV6-3 and J usage is TRBJ1-5; 8 bases are shared with TRBD1. This CDR3 is 16 amino acids long. The V gene end was trimmed by 1 base and the J gene end by 1 base; junction bases not matched to a gene: 3. Looked up from germline, CDR1 is MNHEY and CDR2 is SVGEGT.

The table lists this clonotype with many counts. The CDR3 DNA reads TGTGCCAGCAGCCAACGCGAATCCCGACAGGGCCTGCATGGCTACACCTTC. Protein product: CASSQRESRQGLHGYTF. V is TRBV3-1 and J is TRBJ1-2; 7 bases align to TRBD1. With 2 bases clipped from V and 6 bases from J, the junction kept 15 bases outside the gene matches. The CDR3 spans 17 residues. Germline loops: CDR1 LGHDT, CDR2 YNNKEL (reference sequence).

This clonotype showed up many times. The V and J genes are TRBV24-1 and TRBJ1-5; 9 nucleotides match TRBD1. Germline CDR1 and CDR2: KGHDR and SFDVKD. The CDR3 covers 15 residues. Trimming removed 4 bases from V and 2 bases from J; junction bases left unmatched: 2. Here the CDR3 DNA reads TGTGCCACCAGTGAGAGGGACAGGGGCAATCAGCCCCAGCATTTT. Translation gives CATSERDRGNQPQHF.

The chain recombines TRBV3-1 with TRBJ2-5, with 7 bases lining up with TRBD2. V shed 0 bases, J shed 4 bases, and the junction held 5 bases outside the gene matches. The CDR3 has 15 residues. CDR1 is LGHDT, CDR2 YNNKEL, per germline (reference sequence). CDR3 sequence: CASSQDPVAGETQYF. In DNA form, the CDR3 reads TGTGCCAGCAGCCAAGATCCCGTAGCGGGAGAGACCCAGTACTTC.

There are a few counts of this clonotype. This chain joins TRBV20-1 and TRBJ1-1, with a possible D match to TRBD1 (6 bases). V gave up 1 base and J gave up 1 base, with 16 bases separating them. This CDR3 comprises 16 residues. The germline CDR1 and CDR2 sequences are DFQATT and SNEGSKA (reference sequence). The CDR3 bases are TGCAGTGCTAGAGCCCCCCTGCGGACAGCGAACACTGAAGCTTTCTTT. The encoded protein is CSARAPLRTANTEAFF.

This clonotype has a count of ten or more. This rearrangement joins TRBV7-9 to TRBJ2-7, with 7 bases lining up with TRBD1. Germline V gene sequence: CDR1 SEHNR, CDR2 FQNEAQ (reference sequence). The CDR3 is 15 amino acids. Trimming removed 0 bases from V and 5 bases from J; junction bases left unmatched: 7. For the CDR3, the DNA is TGTGCCAGCAGCTTAGCACAGACAGGGATTCACGAGCAGTACTTC. Protein sequence: CASSLAQTGIHEQYF.

This clonotype was seen repeatedly, ten times or more. The chain recombines TRBV19 with TRBJ1-1; possible D gene TRBD1, 5 bases. Trimming cost V 6 bases and J 4 bases, with 15 bases left between them. Germline CDR1 reads LNHDA; CDR2 reads SQIVND (reference sequence). The CDR3 is made up of 14 amino acids. The CDR3 reads CASSEGRWGTEAFF. CDR3 nucleotide sequence: TGTGCCAGTAGCGAGGGGCGGTGGGGCACTGAAGCTTTCTTT. The variable domain in full, with the rest retrieved from reference TRBV19 and TRBJ1-1, is DGGITQSPKYLFRKEGQNVTLSCEQNLNHDAMYWYRQDPGQGLRLIYYSQIVNDFQKGDIAEGYSVSREKKESFPLTVTSAQKNPTAFYLCASSEGRWGTEAFFGQGTRLTVV.

This clonotype was detected only a few times. The rearrangement joins TRBV12-3 or TRBV12-4 to TRBJ2-4, with a weak D call TRBD2 (6 bases). This CDR3 has 14 residues. Trimming removed 7 bases at V and 8 bases at J, with 18 bases between. The CDR3: CASTPSEGRYIQYF. The CDR3 DNA reads as TGTGCCAGCACCCCCTCGGAGGGGCGGTACATTCAGTACTTC.

This clonotype was counted at least ten times. This chain links TRBV25-1 with TRBJ1-1; D gene ambiguous. The CDR3 has 15 amino acids. CDR1 and CDR2 from the germline V gene are MGHDK and SYGVNS. V shed 6 bases and J shed 4 bases, with 18 bases lying between them. The CDR3 sequence is CASSRGGFARTEAFF. The CDR3 nucleotides are TGTGCCAGCAGCCGAGGAGGGTTCGCTCGCACTGAAGCTTTCTTT.

The chain joins TRBV28 to TRBJ1-2, with TRBD1 matching over 7 bases. This CDR3 is 13 amino acids long. V shed 6 bases, J shed 5 bases, and the junction held 6 bases outside the gene matches. Germline V gene sequence: CDR1 MDHEN, CDR2 SYDVKM. The DNA for the CDR3 is TGTGCCAGCAGGGGTACAGGGGCATATGGCTACACCTTC. This translates into CASRGTGAYGYTF.

This clonotype was counted between two and nine times. V gene TRBV2 combines with J gene TRBJ1-2; 9 bases map to TRBD1. The CDR3 loop spans 13 amino acids. J lost 7 bases, V lost 6 bases, and 6 bases had no gene match. Germline V gene lookup returns CDR1 SNHLY and CDR2 FYNNEI. The CDR3 is CASRAGTGPGYTF. The CDR3 DNA reads TGTGCCAGCAGGGCCGGGACAGGGCCTGGCTACACCTTC.

A note on this clonotype: Sequence at one end of the junction differs from germline and may be a read error. The CDR3, as DNA: TGTGCTAGTGTTTTGGACGGGACTCTTGAAGCTTTCTTT. It encodes CASVLDGTLEAFF. The gene calls are TRBV12-5 and TRBJ1-1, with D maybe TRBD1 (5 bases). CDR3 length: 13 residues. Germline V CDR1 and CDR2: LGHNT, FRNRAP.

In regard to this clonotype: Possible read error: a much larger clone is one base away. V is TRBV24-1 and J is TRBJ2-5; 8 positions match TRBD1. Germline V CDR1 and CDR2: KGHDR, SFDVKD. The CDR3 spans 16 residues. CDR3 region: CASSDQKTGAKETQYF. The CDR3, as DNA: TGTGCCTCCAGTGATCAGAAGACAGGGGCCAAAGAGACCCAGTACTTC.

This chain links TRBV4-3 with TRBJ1-1; D possibly corresponds to TRBD1 (5 bases). Germline V CDR1 and CDR2: LGHNA, YSLEER. The CDR3 consists of 14 residues. The germline V and J ends were trimmed by 4 bases and 8 bases, with 17 bases remaining between them. The CDR3 loop is CASSPDLGRVEAFF. The DNA for the CDR3 is TGCGCCAGCAGCCCGGACCTGGGCAGGGTCGAAGCTTTCTTT.

The V and J genes are TRBV5-1 and TRBJ2-1; tentatively, D is TRBD2 (6 bases). This CDR3 region has 14 residues. The germline V gene has CDR1 SGHRS and CDR2 YFSETQ. V was pared by 2 bases and J by 8 bases, with 14 bases between. The CDR3 sequence: CASSFGSLSDEQFF. The CDR3 bases are TGCGCCAGCAGCTTCGGGAGTCTATCGGATGAGCAGTTCTTC.

The J gene is TRBJ1-2, the V gene TRBV7-6, with 10 bases aligning to TRBD1. Germline CDR1 and CDR2: SGHVS and FNYEAQ. CDR3 length equals 12 residues. J was trimmed by 8 bases and V by 11 bases; bases with no gene match: 8. CDR3 residues: CAAGDRGRGYTF. The CDR3 bases are TGTGCCGCCGGGGACAGGGGTAGGGGCTACACCTTC.

This clonotype came up many times. J is TRBJ2-6 and V is TRBV7-2; weak D call: TRBD2 (5 bases). The V end was cut by 5 bases, the J end by 6 bases, with 11 bases between. CDR1 and CDR2 (germline): SGHTA, FQGNSA. The length of the CDR3 is 14 residues. Here the CDR3 reads CASSRPREANVLTF. The CDR3 bases are TGTGCCAGCAGCCGCCCGAGGGAGGCCAACGTCCTGACTTTC.

V gene TRBV27 combines with J gene TRBJ2-6; a weak D match, TRBD1 (5 bases). Trimming removed 2 bases at V and 10 bases at J, with 6 bases between. Germline CDR1 reads MNHEY; CDR2 reads SMNVEV (reference sequence). The CDR3 has 12 amino acids. The CDR3 DNA sequence: TGTGCCAGCAGTTTAGCAGGGAACGTCCTGACTTTC. This gives the protein CASSLAGNVLTF.

This clonotype was seen ten or more times. This chain links TRBV12-3 or TRBV12-4 with TRBJ2-3, with 7 bases aligning to TRBD2. This CDR3 is built from 15 residues. With 0 bases clipped from V and 4 bases from J, the junction kept 4 bases outside the gene matches. CDR3 sequence (DNA): TGTGCCAGCAGTTTAGCGGGAGGGGCGGCAGATACGCAGTATTTT. This gives the protein CASSLAGGAADTQYF.

J is TRBJ2-7 and V is TRBV27, with D unclear. This CDR3 is 13 amino acids long. Germline V CDR1 and CDR2: MNHEY, SMNVEV (reference sequence). V gave up 5 bases and J gave up 2 bases, with 10 bases separating them. CDR3 amino acids: CASSIGTAYEQYF. The CDR3 DNA follows: TGTGCCAGCAGTATCGGCACGGCCTACGAGCAGTACTTC.

This clonotype was seen ten or more times. The V call is TRBV2, the J call TRBJ2-3, with D hard to call. The CDR3 totals 16 residues. Deletions cut 4 bases from V and 1 base from J, with 15 bases between. Per the germline V gene, CDR1 is SNHLY and CDR2 is FYNNEI. The CDR3 DNA is TGTGCCAGCAGTGCCCAAGGACCCTTCGGCACAGATACGCAGTATTTT. Amino acids: CASSAQGPFGTDTQYF.

In regard to this clonotype: A much larger clone sits a single nucleotide away, making a read error possible. Given the absence of the conserved phenylalanine or tryptophan at the CDR3 end, a read error is likely. This chain connects TRBV6-6 to TRBJ2-7; D uncertain. V shed 2 bases and J shed 0 bases, with 8 bases lying between them. In germline, CDR1 is MNHNY, CDR2 SVGAGI (reference sequence). The CDR3 is made up of 14 amino acids. This CDR3 reads CASSYQEISYEQYI. The DNA for the CDR3 is TGTGCCAGCAGTTACCAGGAAATCTCCTACGAGCAGTACATC.

Only a few counts were recorded for this clonotype. This chain connects TRBV20-1 to TRBJ1-1; D is perhaps TRBD1 (6 bases). The CDR3 is made up of 15 amino acids. Germline CDR1 reads DFQATT; CDR2 reads SNEGSKA (reference sequence). V was clipped by 3 bases and J by 1 base, with 15 bases between them. The CDR3 nucleotides read TGCAGTGCTAGTCGCCTGGGACAAACGAACACTGAAGCTTTCTTT. This sequence encodes CSASRLGQTNTEAFF.

This clonotype has more than one count but fewer than ten. The J gene is TRBJ2-3, the V gene TRBV7-9; D is uncertain. Trimming stripped 0 bases from V and 7 bases from J, with 11 bases between. Looked up from germline, CDR1 is SEHNR and CDR2 is FQNEAQ (reference sequence). This CDR3 has 14 residues. CDR3 DNA sequence: TGTGCCAGCAGCTTAGCGCCGGCTGGGAATACGCAGTATTTT. Its protein product is CASSLAPAGNTQYF.